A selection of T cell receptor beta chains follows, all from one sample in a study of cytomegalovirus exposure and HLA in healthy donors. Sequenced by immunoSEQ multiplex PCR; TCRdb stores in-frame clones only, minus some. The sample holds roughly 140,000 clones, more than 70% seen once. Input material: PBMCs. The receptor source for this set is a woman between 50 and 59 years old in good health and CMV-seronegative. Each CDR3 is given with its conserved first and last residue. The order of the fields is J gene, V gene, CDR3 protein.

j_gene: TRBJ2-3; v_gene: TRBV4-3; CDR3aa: CASSQELGQGADTQYF
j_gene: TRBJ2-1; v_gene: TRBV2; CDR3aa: CASSESGTSGYEQFF
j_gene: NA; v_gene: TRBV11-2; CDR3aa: CASSATRGTAGEQYF
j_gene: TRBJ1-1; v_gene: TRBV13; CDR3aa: CASSPGDRAFGTEAFF
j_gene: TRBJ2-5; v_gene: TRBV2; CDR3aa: CASDRGGLRETQYF
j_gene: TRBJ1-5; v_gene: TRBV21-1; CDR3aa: CASTGDRELCSNQPQHF
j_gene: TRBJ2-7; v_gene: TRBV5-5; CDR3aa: CASSSRDRGYEQYF
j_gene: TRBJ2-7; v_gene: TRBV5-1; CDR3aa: CASSPDSVYEQYF
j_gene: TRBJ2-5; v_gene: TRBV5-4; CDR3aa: CASRTPTGGKETQYF
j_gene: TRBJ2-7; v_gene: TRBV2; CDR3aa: CASNLDRGIYEQYF
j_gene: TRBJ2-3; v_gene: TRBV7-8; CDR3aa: CASIQYGEDTQYF
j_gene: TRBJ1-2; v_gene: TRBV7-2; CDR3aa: CASSVDRGRGYTF
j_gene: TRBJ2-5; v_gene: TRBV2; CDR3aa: CASSVRDIGAETQYF
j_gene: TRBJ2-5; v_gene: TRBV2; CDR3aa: CASSEQGRVETQYF
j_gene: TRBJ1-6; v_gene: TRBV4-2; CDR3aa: CASSQEGGVSSPLHF
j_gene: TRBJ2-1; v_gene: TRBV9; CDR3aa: CASNVAGRYDEQFF
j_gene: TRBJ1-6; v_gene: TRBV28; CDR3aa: CASSKPGQGYSPLHF
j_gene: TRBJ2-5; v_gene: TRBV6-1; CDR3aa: CASSGQGRETQYF
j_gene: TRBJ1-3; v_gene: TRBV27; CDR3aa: CASSLTGSLGNTIYF
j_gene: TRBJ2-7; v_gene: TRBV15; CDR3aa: CATSSRQGSYEQYF
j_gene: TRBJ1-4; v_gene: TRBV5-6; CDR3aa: CASSLGGFGGNEKLFF
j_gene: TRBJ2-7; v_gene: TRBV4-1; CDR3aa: CASSPPGGAEQYF